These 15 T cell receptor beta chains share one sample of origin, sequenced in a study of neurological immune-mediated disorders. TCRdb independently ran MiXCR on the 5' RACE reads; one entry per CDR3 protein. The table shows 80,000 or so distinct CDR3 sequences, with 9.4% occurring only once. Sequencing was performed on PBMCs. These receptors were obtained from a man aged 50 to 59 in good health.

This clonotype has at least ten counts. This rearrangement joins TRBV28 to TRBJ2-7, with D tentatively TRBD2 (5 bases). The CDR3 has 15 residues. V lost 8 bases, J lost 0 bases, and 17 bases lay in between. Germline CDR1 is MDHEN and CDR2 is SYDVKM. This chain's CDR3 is CASYGKAAPSYEQYF. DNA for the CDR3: TGTGCCAGCTACGGGAAGGCAGCCCCCTCCTACGAGCAGTACTTC. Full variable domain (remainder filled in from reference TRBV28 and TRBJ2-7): DVKVTQSSRYLVKRTGEKVFLECVQDMDHENMFWYRQDPGLGLRLIYFSYDVKMKEKGDIPEGYSVSREKKERFSLILESASTNQTSMYLCASYGKAAPSYEQYFGPGTRLTVT.

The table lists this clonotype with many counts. The CDR3 nucleotides read TGTGCCAGCAGCTTAGAAGGGACAGGGGTTCAGCCCCAGCATTTT. Translation: CASSLEGTGVQPQHF. The genes are TRBV7-2 and TRBJ1-5, with 10 bases aligning to TRBD1. The CDR3 runs to 15 residues. Germline lookup yields CDR1 SGHTA and CDR2 FQGNSA. The junction had 3 bases not matched to a gene; V was cut back by 1 base and J by 6 bases.

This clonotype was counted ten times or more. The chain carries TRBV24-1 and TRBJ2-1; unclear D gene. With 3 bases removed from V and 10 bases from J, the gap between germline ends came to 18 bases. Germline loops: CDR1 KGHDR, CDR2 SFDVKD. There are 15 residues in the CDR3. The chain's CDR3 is CATSDTMRPSEEQFF. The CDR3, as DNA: TGTGCCACCAGTGATACCATGAGACCCTCCGAGGAGCAGTTCTTC.

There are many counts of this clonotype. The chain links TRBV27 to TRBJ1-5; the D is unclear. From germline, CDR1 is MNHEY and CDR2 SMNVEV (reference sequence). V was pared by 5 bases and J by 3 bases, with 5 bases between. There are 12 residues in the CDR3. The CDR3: CASSPLNQPQHF. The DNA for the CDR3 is TGTGCCAGCAGTCCTCTCAATCAGCCCCAGCATTTT.

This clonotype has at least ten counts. CDR3 residues: CASSQSRGLIAYEQYF. The CDR3 nucleotides are TGCGCCAGCAGCCAATCGAGAGGGTTAATAGCCTACGAGCAGTACTTC. The chain employs TRBV4-1 and TRBJ2-7; D may be TRBD2 (5 bases). The ends were cut back, 2 bases at V and 2 bases at J, with 16 bases in the middle. The CDR3 consists of 16 residues. Germline V CDR1 and CDR2: MGHRA, YSYEKL.

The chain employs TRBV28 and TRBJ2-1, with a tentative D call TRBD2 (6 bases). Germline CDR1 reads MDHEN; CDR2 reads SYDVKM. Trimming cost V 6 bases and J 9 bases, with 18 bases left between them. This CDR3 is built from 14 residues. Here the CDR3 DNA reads TGTGCCAGCAGCCGCCCAGTGGGGGGTGGTGAGCAGTTCTTC. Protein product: CASSRPVGGGEQFF.

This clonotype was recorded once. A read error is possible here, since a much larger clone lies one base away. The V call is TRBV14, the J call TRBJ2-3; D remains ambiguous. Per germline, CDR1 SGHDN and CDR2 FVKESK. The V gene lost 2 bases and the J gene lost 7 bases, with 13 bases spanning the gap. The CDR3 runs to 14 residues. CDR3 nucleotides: TGTGCCAGCAGCCAACCCCAACCGGCACATACGCAGTATTTT. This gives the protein CASSQPQPAHTQYF.

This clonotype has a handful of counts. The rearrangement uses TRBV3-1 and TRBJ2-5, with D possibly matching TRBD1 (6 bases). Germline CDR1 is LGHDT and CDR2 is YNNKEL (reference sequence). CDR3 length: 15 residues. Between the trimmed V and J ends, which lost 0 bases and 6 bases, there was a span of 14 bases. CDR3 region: CASSQDLGAGKTQYF. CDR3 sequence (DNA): TGTGCCAGCAGCCAAGATTTGGGGGCCGGGAAGACCCAGTACTTC.

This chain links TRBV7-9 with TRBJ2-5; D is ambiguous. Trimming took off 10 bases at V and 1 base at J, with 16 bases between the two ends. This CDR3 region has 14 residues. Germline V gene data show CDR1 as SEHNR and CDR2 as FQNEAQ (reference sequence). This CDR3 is CAISLSPTQETQYF. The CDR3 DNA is TGTGCCATTAGCTTAAGCCCGACCCAAGAGACCCAGTACTTC.

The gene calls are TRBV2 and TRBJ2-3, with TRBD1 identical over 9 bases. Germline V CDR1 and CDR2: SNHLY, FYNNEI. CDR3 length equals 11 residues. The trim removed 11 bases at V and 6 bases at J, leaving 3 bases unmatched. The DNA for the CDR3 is TGTGCCGGACAGGGGCGTGATACGCAGTATTTT. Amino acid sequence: CAGQGRDTQYF.

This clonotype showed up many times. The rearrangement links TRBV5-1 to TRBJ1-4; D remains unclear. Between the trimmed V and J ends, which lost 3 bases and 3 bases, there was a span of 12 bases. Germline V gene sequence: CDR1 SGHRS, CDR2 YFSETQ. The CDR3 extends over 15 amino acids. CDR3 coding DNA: TGCGCCAGCAGCTCCCGCTCTTCCTCTAATGAAAAACTGTTTTTT. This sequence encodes CASSSRSSSNEKLFF.

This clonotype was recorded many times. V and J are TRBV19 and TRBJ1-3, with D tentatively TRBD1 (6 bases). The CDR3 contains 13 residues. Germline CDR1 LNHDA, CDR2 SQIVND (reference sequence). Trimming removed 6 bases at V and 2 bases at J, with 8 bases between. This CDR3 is CASRDRAGNTIYF. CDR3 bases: TGTGCCAGTAGGGACAGAGCTGGAAACACCATATATTTT.

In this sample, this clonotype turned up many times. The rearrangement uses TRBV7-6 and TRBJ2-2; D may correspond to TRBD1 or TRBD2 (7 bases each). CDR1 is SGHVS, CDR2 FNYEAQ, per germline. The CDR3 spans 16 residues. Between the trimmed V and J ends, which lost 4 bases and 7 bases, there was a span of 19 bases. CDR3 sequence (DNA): TGTGCCAGCAGCTCCCTCGCAGGGGGGGAAGTCGGGGAGCTGTTTTTT. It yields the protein CASSSLAGGEVGELFF.

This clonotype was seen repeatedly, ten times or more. The CDR3 region has the DNA TGTGCCAGCAAAAAAGGGGGCTCTAGCCTGAGCTCCTACAATGAGCAGTTCTTC. Translating gives CASKKGGSSLSSYNEQFF. The chain carries TRBV27 and TRBJ2-1; 7 positions match TRBD1. The CDR3 extends over 18 amino acids. V lost 7 bases to trimming and J lost 0 bases; unmatched junction nucleotides: 15. CDR1 and CDR2 (germline): MNHEY, SMNVEV (reference sequence).

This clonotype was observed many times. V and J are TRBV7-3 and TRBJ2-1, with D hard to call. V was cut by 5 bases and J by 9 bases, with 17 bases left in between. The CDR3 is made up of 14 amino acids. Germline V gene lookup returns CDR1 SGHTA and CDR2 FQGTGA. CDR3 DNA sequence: TGTGCCAGCAGCCCCCGGAACGGGTGGGTTGAGCAGTTCTTC. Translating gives CASSPRNGWVEQFF.